A selection of T cell receptor beta chains follows, all from one sample in a study of vaccination effects on CD4 cells after COVID-19. These TCRs' antigens remain unknown. Assay used: immunoSEQ multiplex PCR; TCRdb lists only in-frame clones, some missing. The table has approximately 29,000 clones, around 70% seen once; the top ten hold around 14%. This specimen was CD4+ T cells from PBMCs cultured without peptide, taken after COVID-19 vaccination. Receptors originate from a human donor who received a COVID-19 vaccine. Both conserved end residues are part of each CDR3. The order of the fields is J gene, V gene, D gene, clone size, CDR3 DNA, CDR3 protein. The D gene is left open where the match is weak. Clone size is shown for a subset of rows, as once, few, many or a class of expanded clone.

TRBJ2-7,TRBV3-1/TRBV3-2,TRBD2,-,TGTGCCAGCAGCCACCGCCCGCTAGCGGGAGGCGAGCAGTACTTC,CASSHRPLAGGEQYF
TRBJ1-1,TRBV15,-,-,TGTGCCACCAGCAGAGATCCGGGGCTGGTCACTGAAGCTTTCTTT,CATSRDPGLVTEAFF
TRBJ1-5,TRBV19,-,few,TGTGCCAGTAGGAGAGCAGGGGATGGGCAGCCCCAGCATTTT,CASRRAGDGQPQHF
TRBJ1-2,TRBV6-5,-,-,TGTGCCAGCGGGTGGGGGAACTATGGCTACACCTTC,CASGWGNYGYTF
TRBJ1-2,TRBV2,-,-,TGTGCCAGCAGTGGCGGGCAGCTCTATGGCTACACCTTC,CASSGGQLYGYTF
TRBJ2-5,TRBV3-1/TRBV3-2,-,few,TGTGCCAGCAGCCTCGTAGGGGGGACCCAGTACTTC,CASSLVGGTQYF
TRBJ1-2,TRBV7-9,-,-,TGTGCCAGCAGCCTCAAGACATGGGGGGCTGGCTACACCTTC,CASSLKTWGAGYTF
TRBJ2-7,TRBV2,-,-,TGTGCCAGCAGTGTCGACAGCCCCTCCTACGAGCAGTACTTC,CASSVDSPSYEQYF
TRBJ2-1,TRBV4-1,TRBD1,-,TGCGCCAGCAGCCCAAGAGGGACAGGGGCATACAATGAGCAGTTCTTC,CASSPRGTGAYNEQFF
TRBJ2-7,TRBV5-1,-,-,TGCGCCAGCAGCTTGGACGGGACGCCGCCTTACGAGCAGTACTTC,CASSLDGTPPYEQYF
TRBJ1-5,TRBV28,-,-,TGTGCCAGCAGTTTAGGTGGGAGCAATCAGCCCCAGCATTTT,CASSLGGSNQPQHF
TRBJ1-2,TRBV10-3,-,once,TGTGCCATCAGTGTCCGGCAGGATAGCTATGGCTACACCTTC,CAISVRQDSYGYTF
TRBJ1-4,TRBV4-3,-,-,TGCGCCAGCAGCCAAGATCGTGGTAGGGATGAAAAACTGTTTTTT,CASSQDRGRDEKLFF
TRBJ2-7,TRBV5-1,-,once,TGCGCCAGCAGCTTGTTCCAGTCCTCCTACGAGCAGTACTTC,CASSLFQSSYEQYF
TRBJ1-6,TRBV6-5,TRBD1,-,TGTGCCAGCAGTTATGCACCCGGGACAGCAAATTCACCCCTCCACTTT,CASSYAPGTANSPLHF
TRBJ1-1,TRBV4-1,TRBD1,once,TGCGCCAGCAGTCACCGCATCCAAGGACAGGAGAACACTGAAGCTTTCTTT,CASSHRIQGQENTEAFF
TRBJ2-3,TRBV7-2,TRBD2,-,TGTGCCAGCAGCTTAGGTAGCGGGGTCCCGGGTCCTAGCACAGATACGCAGTATTTT,CASSLGSGVPGPSTDTQYF
TRBJ2-3,TRBV7-2,-,-,TGTGCCAGCAGCTGGGTGGTGGTAGATACGCAGTATTTT,CASSWVVVDTQYF
TRBJ2-7,TRBV6-1,TRBD1,-,TGTGCCAGCAGTGACACGGACAGGGCCTACGAGCAGTACTTC,CASSDTDRAYEQYF
TRBJ2-1,TRBV5-1,-,-,TGCGCCAGCAGCTTAAGCGTCGGCAGCTCCTACAATGAGCAGTTCTTC,CASSLSVGSSYNEQFF
TRBJ2-7,TRBV2,-,few,TGTGCCAGCAGTGATGACGGCGCGGGCTACGAGCAGTACTTC,CASSDDGAGYEQYF
TRBJ1-1,TRBV19,TRBD1,-,TGTGCCAGTAGCCACAAACTCGGACAGGGGTATGAAGCTTTCTTT,CASSHKLGQGYEAFF
TRBJ2-7,TRBV10-3,-,-,TGTGCCATCAGCGGCCCCACCTCCTACGAGCAGTACTTC,CAISGPTSYEQYF
TRBJ2-3,TRBV18,TRBD1,-,TGTGCCAGCTCCCCGGGACAGGGAAGGGTCACAGATACGCAGTATTTT,CASSPGQGRVTDTQYF
TRBJ2-1,TRBV7-2,TRBD2,-,TGTGCCAGCAGCTTGGAACTAGCGGGGGCTAAGGAGCAGTTCTTC,CASSLELAGAKEQFF
TRBJ2-5,TRBV5-4,TRBD1,-,TGTGCCAGCAGCTTACCGGGACAGGGTGCGGAGACCCAGTACTTC,CASSLPGQGAETQYF
TRBJ1-2,TRBV7-2,-,once,TGTGCCAGCAGCTTAGGATGGGAATCTAACTATGGCTACACCTTC,CASSLGWESNYGYTF
TRBJ2-6,TRBV30,TRBD2,-,TGTGCCTGGAGTGGGTCCCGTACTAGCGGGAGGCCGACTGGGGCCAACGTCCTGACTTTC,CAWSGSRTSGRPTGANVLTF
TRBJ2-1,TRBV7-2,-,-,TGTGCCAGCAGCTTAGAGTCTAGCCGATACAATGAGCAGTTCTTC,CASSLESSRYNEQFF
TRBJ1-4,TRBV6-5,TRBD1,-,TGTGCCAGCAGAGACAGGGGGCGGAATGAAAAACTGTTTTTT,CASRDRGRNEKLFF
TRBJ1-1,TRBV18,-,-,TGTGCCAGCTCACCCACCCAGAACACTGAAGCTTTCTTT,CASSPTQNTEAFF
TRBJ2-1,TRBV7-2,-,-,TGTGCCAGCAGCCCCAAGGGGGGCAGGGTCAATGAGCAGTTCTTC,CASSPKGGRVNEQFF
TRBJ2-2,TRBV18,-,few,TGTGCCAGCTCACTCAACAGGGATTGGACCGGGGAGCTGTTTTTT,CASSLNRDWTGELFF
TRBJ2-5,TRBV2,TRBD2,-,TGTGCCAGCAGCGAAGGGACTAGCGGGAGAGGGGAGACCCAGTACTTC,CASSEGTSGRGETQYF
TRBJ1-1,TRBV30,TRBD1,-,TGTGCCGGGGACAGGGGTGAGACTGAAGCTTTCTTT,CAGDRGETEAFF
TRBJ2-7,TRBV5-4,-,-,TGTGCCAGCAGCTTGGTGACAGCCTACGAGCAGTACTTC,CASSLVTAYEQYF
TRBJ2-5,TRBV28,-,-,TGTGCCAGCAGTTCCGGGACTTTCCAAGAGACCCAGTACTTC,CASSSGTFQETQYF
TRBJ1-2,TRBV5-5,TRBD1,-,TGTGCCAGCAGCTTACCGGTCGGGACAGGGGTGACAGGCTACACCTTC,CASSLPVGTGVTGYTF
TRBJ2-7,TRBV5-8,-,once,TGTGCCAGCAGCTTGGTTTTGGACTCGGTTTGGTACTTC,CASSLVLDSVWYF
TRBJ1-2,TRBV28,-,few,TGTGCCAGCAGCGAACCCTATGGCTACACCTTC,CASSEPYGYTF
TRBJ2-6,TRBV18,TRBD1,once,TGTGCCAGCTCATGGGGACAGGGATCTGGGGCCAACGTCCTGACTTTC,CASSWGQGSGANVLTF
TRBJ2-6,TRBV27,-,-,TGTGCCAGCAGTTTACAGTTCGGGGCCAACGTCCTGACTTTC,CASSLQFGANVLTF
TRBJ1-2,TRBV19,TRBD1,-,TGTGCCAGTGGCGACAGGGGAAACTATGGCTACACCTTC,CASGDRGNYGYTF
TRBJ2-5,TRBV19,-,-,TGTGCCACGATGGCTACAGGGTTGAGTGAGACCCAGTACTTC,CATMATGLSETQYF
TRBJ1-5,TRBV9,-,-,TGTGCCAGCAGCGTTGGCGGACTTAGCAATCAGCCCCAGCATTTT,CASSVGGLSNQPQHF